The 4 T cell receptor beta chains presented below share a single source sample, sequenced in a study of blood T cell repertoires in COVID-19. Produced via immunoSEQ multiplex PCR; TCRdb's table is partial and in-frame only. The table lists roughly 100,000 clones, more than 75% of them singletons. The specimen sequenced was peripheral blood. The source is a man aged 45 to 65 with acute or convalescent COVID-19.

This chain joins TRBV28 and TRBJ1-5; D is unclear. This CDR3 contains 12 residues. V lost 3 bases and J 4 bases, leaving 4 bases between the germline ends. In germline, CDR1 is MDHEN, CDR2 SYDVKM. The CDR3 protein is CASSFENQPQHF. As DNA, the CDR3 is TGTGCCAGCAGTTTTGAGAATCAGCCCCAGCATTTT.

This rearrangement joins TRBV24-1 to TRBJ1-3; 7 bases match TRBD1. Trimming took 4 bases from V and 1 from J; bases not matched to a gene: 6. Germline CDR1 reads KGHDR; CDR2 reads SFDVKD. The CDR3 is made up of 16 amino acids. Written as DNA, the CDR3 is TGTGCCACCAGTGACCCAGGGGGAGAGTCTGGAAACACCATATATTTT. Amino acids: CATSDPGGESGNTIYF.

V and J are TRBV7-9 and TRBJ1-4; 10 nucleotides align to TRBD1. Germline V gene lookup returns CDR1 SEHNR and CDR2 FQNEAQ (reference sequence). Trimming cost V 4 bases and J 4 bases; bases outside gene matches: 3. The CDR3 length is 15 residues. CDR3 nucleotide sequence: TGTGCCAGCAGCTGGGGGACAGGGGATAATGAAAAACTGTTTTTT. Protein product: CASSWGTGDNEKLFF. The entire variable domain, with the rest obtained from reference TRBV7-9 and TRBJ1-4, is as follows: DTGVSQNPRHKITKRGQNVTFRCDPISEHNRLYWYRQTLGQGPEFLTYFQNEAQLEKSRLLSDRFSAERPKGSFSTLEIQRTEQGDSAMYLCASSWGTGDNEKLFFGSGTQLSVL.

The V gene is TRBV27, the J gene TRBJ2-5; TRBD2 matches 10 bases. In germline, CDR1 is MNHEY, CDR2 SMNVEV (reference sequence). The junction had 3 bases not matched to a gene; V was cut back by 5 bases and J by 3 bases. This CDR3 is 14 amino acids long. In DNA form, the CDR3 reads TGTGCCAGCAGTCCTGGACTAGCGGAAGAGACCCAGTACTTC. Residues: CASSPGLAEETQYF.